Each of the 20 T cell receptor beta chains below was sequenced from the same sample in a study of cytomegalovirus exposure and HLA in healthy donors listed by TCRdb under 2017. The library was prepared using the immunoSEQ multiplex PCR assay. The multiplex PCR relied on a mix of 60 forward primers for TCR Vbeta segments and 13 reverse primers for TCR Jbeta segments. Sourced from immuneACCESS, this table was stored by TCRdb with only in-frame sequences that have V and J called. A share of the clones is absent; for the studies checked, an unresolved V gene accounts for under half, and the remainder has no known explanation. This sample's table carries about 41,000 clones. The ten biggest clones cover approximately 6.2% of the sample. Source material: PBMCs. The receptor source for this set is a man between 25 and 39 years old in good health and CMV-seronegative.

The chain carries TRBV15 and TRBJ1-2; perhaps TRBD1 as D (6 bases). With 0 bases removed from V and 3 bases from J, the gap between germline ends came to 11 bases. The CDR3 spans 15 residues. The germline V gene has CDR1 LNHNV and CDR2 YYDKDF (reference sequence). The CDR3 DNA reads as TGTGCCACCAGCAGAGATTTGGGGGGGCACTATGGCTACACCTTC. As protein: CATSRDLGGHYGYTF.

This chain connects TRBV4-1 to TRBJ2-1; the D gene is possibly TRBD2 (5 bases). Germline lookup yields CDR1 MGHRA and CDR2 YSYEKL. This CDR3 spans 13 amino acids. V lost 0 bases and J 5 bases, leaving 5 bases between the germline ends. The CDR3 spells CASSQEEDNEQFF. The DNA for the CDR3 is TGCGCCAGCAGCCAAGAGGAGGACAATGAGCAGTTCTTC.

The chain employs TRBV7-2 and TRBJ2-6, with D perhaps matching TRBD2 (5 bases). The CDR3 is 18 residues long. The V end was cut by 0 bases, the J end by 3 bases, with 15 bases between. From germline, CDR1 is SGHTA and CDR2 FQGNSA. The CDR3, as DNA: TGTGCCAGCAGCTTAGCCCGGGATAGGAAGTATGGGGCCAACGTCCTGACTTTC. Its protein is CASSLARDRKYGANVLTF.

This rearrangement joins TRBV19 to TRBJ2-5; 10 bases line up with TRBD2. This CDR3 is built from 17 residues. The trim removed 0 bases at V and 2 bases at J, leaving 6 bases unmatched. Germline CDR1 is LNHDA and CDR2 is SQIVND (reference sequence). The CDR3, as DNA: TGTGCCAGTAGTATAGACAGACTAGCGGGCGCACAAGAGACCCAGTACTTC. Encoded protein: CASSIDRLAGAQETQYF.

The J gene is TRBJ2-5, the V gene TRBV7-9; the match to TRBD1 covers 7 bases. Unmatched junction bases numbered 4, after V lost 8 bases and J lost 4 bases. CDR1 and CDR2 (germline): SEHNR, FQNEAQ (reference sequence). The CDR3 contains 12 residues. CDR3 coding DNA: TGTGCCAGCGGCACAGGGGCAGAGACCCAGTACTTC. It specifies CASGTGAETQYF.

This chain links TRBV7-9 with TRBJ1-1, with 8 bases that match TRBD1. CDR3 length: 15 residues. With V trimmed by 4 bases and J by 7 bases, 11 bases remained unmatched. CDR1 is SEHNR and CDR2 is FQNEAQ in the germline V gene (reference sequence). CDR3 sequence reads: CASSYRTGHLGEAFF. CDR3 coding DNA: TGTGCCAGCAGCTATCGGACAGGGCATTTGGGTGAAGCTTTCTTT.

The chain has TRBV6-1 and TRBJ2-1; 7 bases fit TRBD2. With 0 bases clipped from V and 1 base from J, the junction kept 0 bases outside the gene matches. The CDR3 is 15 amino acids. Looked up from germline, CDR1 is MNHNS and CDR2 is SASEGT. CDR3 nucleotide sequence: TGTGCCAGCAGTGAAGCGGGAGGGTCCTACAATGAGCAGTTCTTC. Residues: CASSEAGGSYNEQFF.

The chain is built from TRBV4-2 and TRBJ1-4, with TRBD1 as a possible D gene (6 bases). This CDR3 comprises 15 residues. Trimming took 2 bases from V and 8 from J, leaving 15 bases between them. Germline CDR1 reads LGHNA; CDR2 reads YNFKEQ. CDR3 in DNA: TGTGCCAGCAGCCAATTACCGGACAGCGCCGAAAAACTGTTTTTT. It specifies CASSQLPDSAEKLFF.

The chain combines TRBV6-6 with TRBJ1-1; D is possibly TRBD1 (6 bases). From germline, CDR1 is MNHNY and CDR2 SVGAGI (reference sequence). The V end was cut by 6 bases, the J end by 5 bases, with 19 bases between. This CDR3 is built from 15 residues. The chain's CDR3 is CASRKEQGSFTEAFF. The CDR3 DNA sequence: TGTGCCAGCAGGAAAGAACAGGGAAGCTTTACTGAAGCTTTCTTT.

The V gene is TRBV9, the J gene TRBJ2-1; TRBD2 matches 7 bases. Per germline, CDR1 SGDLS and CDR2 YYNGEE. The J segment lost 7 bases and the V segment lost 4 bases, leaving 8 bases of the junction unmatched. The CDR3 length is 14 residues. This chain's CDR3 is CASSSRTSRNEQFF. CDR3 bases: TGTGCCAGCAGCTCAAGGACTAGTCGGAATGAGCAGTTCTTC.

The J gene is TRBJ2-5, the V gene TRBV29-1; a possible D gene is TRBD1 (6 bases). With the DNA end fitting TRBJ2-7 better, the J assignment may be wrong. The germline V gene has CDR1 SQVTM and CDR2 ANQGSEA. The CDR3 sequence is 12 residues long. CDR3 DNA: TGCAGCGTTAAGGACAGTCTCCACGAGCAGTACTTC. Protein: CSVKDSLHEQYF.

The CDR3 reads CASSALQDFNSPLHF. The CDR3 DNA follows: TGTGCCAGCAGTGCCCTACAGGATTTTAATTCACCCCTCCACTTT. V and J are TRBV6-4 and TRBJ1-6; possible D gene TRBD1, 5 bases. CDR1 is MRHNA and CDR2 is SNTAGT in the germline V gene. The CDR3 is made up of 15 amino acids. V was pared by 4 bases and J by 6 bases, with 13 bases between.

The chain joins TRBV7-9 to TRBJ1-1, with 12 bases identical to TRBD1. In germline, CDR1 is SEHNR, CDR2 FQNEAQ (reference sequence). The CDR3 contains 15 residues. The V gene end was trimmed by 5 bases and the J gene end by 5 bases; junction bases not matched to a gene: 6. CDR3 in DNA: TGTGCCAGCAGCAAGGGACAGGGGGCGGGAACTGAAGCTTTCTTT. Protein: CASSKGQGAGTEAFF.

The chain carries TRBV6-5 and TRBJ1-2, with D possibly being TRBD1 (5 bases). This CDR3 has 13 residues. Germline CDR1 MNHEY, CDR2 SVGAGI. Trimming stripped 6 bases from V and 3 bases from J, with 11 bases between. CDR3 in amino acids: CASSPGVDYGYTF. The CDR3 coding sequence is TGTGCCAGCAGCCCGGGGGTAGACTATGGCTACACCTTC.

Points on this clone: One end of the junction varies from germline; a read error may be responsible. This chain uses TRBV6-4 with TRBJ2-3; 9 bases match TRBD2. Germline loops: CDR1 MRHNA, CDR2 SNTAGT. The CDR3 consists of 14 residues. The CDR3 DNA sequence: TGTGCCAGCAGTGAGCGGGGGGGCACAGATAAGCAGTATTTT. Translating gives CASSERGGTDKQYF.

This sequence joins TRBV6-5 and TRBJ2-5; 11 bases map to TRBD2. CDR1 and CDR2 from the germline V gene are MNHEY and SVGAGI. This CDR3 spans 16 amino acids. Germline trimming cut 2 bases from V and 2 bases from J; bases unmatched to any gene: 4. The CDR3 DNA reads as TGTGCCAGCAGTTACCGGAGACTAGCGGGGCAAGAGACCCAGTACTTC. The encoded protein is CASSYRRLAGQETQYF.

The chain employs TRBV11-2 and TRBJ2-7; TRBD2 matches at 10 bases. Germline V gene sequence: CDR1 SGHAT, CDR2 FQNNGV. The CDR3 length is 15 residues. V shed 4 bases and J 7 bases; nucleotides not matched to a gene: 10. CDR3 bases: TGTGCCAGCAGCTCCCTAGCGGGAGTCCCAAGGGAGCAGTACTTC. Translated, it gives CASSSLAGVPREQYF.

The J gene is TRBJ1-3, the V gene TRBV4-2; D call uncertain. Between the trimmed V and J ends, which lost 8 bases and 1 base, there was a span of 21 bases. This CDR3 is built from 17 residues. Germline loops: CDR1 LGHNA, CDR2 YNFKEQ. The CDR3 sequence: CASQRELQIGSGNTIYF. The DNA for the CDR3 is TGTGCCAGCCAAAGAGAGTTACAGATAGGTTCTGGAAACACCATATATTTT.

The V call is TRBV18, the J call TRBJ2-3; 13 bases are shared with TRBD2. The J segment lost 7 bases and the V segment lost 3 bases, leaving 7 bases of the junction unmatched. Germline CDR1 and CDR2: KGHSH and LQKENI. This CDR3 comprises 16 residues. The CDR3 region is CASSPLLAGGPYTQYF. CDR3 bases: TGTGCCAGCTCACCTCTACTAGCGGGAGGGCCATATACGCAGTATTTT.

The chain employs TRBV18 and TRBJ2-3; 9 nucleotides match TRBD2. V was pared by 3 bases and J by 3 bases, with 7 bases of the junction left unmatched. Per germline, CDR1 KGHSH and CDR2 LQKENI. This CDR3 region has 16 residues. The CDR3 DNA reads as TGTGCCAGCTCACCCCTCGTGACTAGCGGAACAGATACGCAGTATTTT. Translation gives CASSPLVTSGTDTQYF.